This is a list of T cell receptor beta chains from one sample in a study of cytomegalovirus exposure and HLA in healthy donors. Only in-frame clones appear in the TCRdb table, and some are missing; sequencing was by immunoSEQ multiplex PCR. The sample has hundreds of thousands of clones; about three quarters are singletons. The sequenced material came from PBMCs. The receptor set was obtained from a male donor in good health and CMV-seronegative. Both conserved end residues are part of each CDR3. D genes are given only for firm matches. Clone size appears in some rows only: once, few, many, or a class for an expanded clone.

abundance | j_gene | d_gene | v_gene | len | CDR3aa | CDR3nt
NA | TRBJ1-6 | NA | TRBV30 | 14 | CAWKIETGNSPLHF | TGTGCCTGGAAGATCGAAACAGGGAATTCACCCCTCCACTTT
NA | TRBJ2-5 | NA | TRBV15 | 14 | CATSSRRDEETQYF | TGTGCCACCAGCAGCCGCAGGGATGAAGAGACCCAGTACTTC
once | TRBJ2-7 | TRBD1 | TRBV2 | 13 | CASRDRGSYEQYF | TGTGCCAGCAGGGACAGGGGTTCTTACGAGCAGTACTTC
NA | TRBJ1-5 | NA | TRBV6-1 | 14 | CASTGTQINQPQHF | TGTGCCAGCACAGGAACCCAAATCAATCAGCCCCAGCATTTT
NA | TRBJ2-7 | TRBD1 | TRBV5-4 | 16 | CASSLDGTGVVYEQYF | TGTGCCAGCAGCTTGGATGGGACAGGGGTCGTATACGAGCAGTACTTC
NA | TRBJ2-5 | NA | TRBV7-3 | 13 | CASSFISSETQYF | TGTGCCAGCAGCTTTATAAGCTCGGAGACCCAGTACTTC
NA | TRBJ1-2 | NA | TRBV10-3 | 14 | CAITDDRMGYGYTF | TGTGCCATCACCGACGACAGGATGGGCTATGGCTACACCTTC
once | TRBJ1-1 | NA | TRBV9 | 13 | CASSPEGNTEAFF | TGTGCCAGCAGCCCAGAGGGGAACACTGAAGCTTTCTTT
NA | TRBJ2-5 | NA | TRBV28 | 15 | CASSPNTGIGETQYF | TGTGCCAGCAGTCCAAATACAGGGATTGGAGAGACCCAGTACTTC
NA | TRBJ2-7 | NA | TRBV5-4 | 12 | CASSPRAEEQYF | TGTGCCAGCAGCCCCCGAGCGGAAGAGCAGTACTTC
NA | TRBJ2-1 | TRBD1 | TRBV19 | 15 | CASSYQGAITNEQFF | TGTGCCAGTAGTTATCAGGGGGCCATCACGAATGAGCAGTTCTTC
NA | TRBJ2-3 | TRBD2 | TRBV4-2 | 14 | CASSGLVPGDTQYF | TGTGCCAGCAGTGGACTAGTTCCGGGAGATACGCAGTATTTT
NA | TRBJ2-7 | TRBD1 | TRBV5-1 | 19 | CASTPGQVLSRNRAYEQYF | TGCGCCAGTACTCCGGGACAGGTCCTTTCAAGGAACAGGGCCTACGAGCAGTACTTC
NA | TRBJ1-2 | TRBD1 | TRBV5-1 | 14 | CASSWGTGGSGYTF | TGCGCCAGCAGCTGGGGGACAGGGGGGAGTGGCTACACCTTC
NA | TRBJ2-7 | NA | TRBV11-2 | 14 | CASSLDGISYEQYF | TGTGCCAGCAGCTTAGACGGGATCTCCTACGAGCAGTACTTC
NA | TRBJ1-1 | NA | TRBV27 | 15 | CASRFGQNRHTEAFF | TGTGCCAGCAGATTCGGACAGAATCGACACACTGAAGCTTTCTTT
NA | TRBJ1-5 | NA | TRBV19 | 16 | CASNSGASRVGQPQHF | TGTGCCAGTAATTCAGGGGCATCACGGGTGGGTCAGCCCCAGCATTTT
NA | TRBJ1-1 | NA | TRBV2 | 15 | CASSPLGGTYTEAFF | TGTGCCAGCAGTCCTCTGGGGGGGACTTACACTGAAGCTTTCTTT
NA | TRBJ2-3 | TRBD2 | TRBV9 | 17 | CASSVEKASGGTDTQYF | TGTGCCAGCAGCGTAGAAAAGGCTAGCGGGGGCACAGATACGCAGTATTTT
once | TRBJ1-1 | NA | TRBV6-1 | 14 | CASSEKGRGPEAFF | TGTGCCAGCAGTGAAAAGGGGAGGGGCCCGGAAGCTTTCTTT
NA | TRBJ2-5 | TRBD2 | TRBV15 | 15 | CATSSRAGGPETQYF | TGTGCCACCAGCAGTCGAGCGGGGGGGCCGGAGACCCAGTACTTC
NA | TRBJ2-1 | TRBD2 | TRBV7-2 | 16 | CASSLGLAGAGHEQFF | TGTGCCAGCAGCTTAGGACTAGCGGGTGCTGGGCATGAGCAGTTCTTC
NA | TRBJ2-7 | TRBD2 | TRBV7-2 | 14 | CASSETSGSYEQYF | TGTGCCAGCAGCGAGACTAGCGGGAGCTACGAGCAGTACTTC
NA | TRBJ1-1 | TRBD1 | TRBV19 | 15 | CASSIPGQRNTEAFF | TGTGCCAGTAGTATACCGGGACAGAGGAACACTGAAGCTTTCTTT
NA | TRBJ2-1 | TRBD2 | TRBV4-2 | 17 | CASSQERGGRAANEQFF | TGTGCCAGCAGCCAAGAGAGGGGCGGGAGAGCGGCTAATGAGCAGTTCTTC
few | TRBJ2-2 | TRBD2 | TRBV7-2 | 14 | CASSSGLRTGELFF | TGTGCCAGCAGCTCGGGACTACGCACCGGGGAGCTGTTTTTT
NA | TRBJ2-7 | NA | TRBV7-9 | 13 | CASSLSGTYEQYF | TGTGCCAGCAGCTTAAGCGGCACCTACGAGCAGTACTTC
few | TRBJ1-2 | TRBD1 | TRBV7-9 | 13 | CASSLGTGGGYTF | TGTGCCAGCAGCCTAGGGACAGGGGGCGGCTACACCTTC
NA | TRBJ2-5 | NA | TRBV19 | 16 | CASSIVPGAIQEAQYF | TGTGCCAGTAGTATTGTCCCGGGAGCTATCCAAGAGGCCCAGTACTTC
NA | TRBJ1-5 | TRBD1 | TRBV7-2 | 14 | CASSLGDSGRPQHF | TGTGCCAGCAGCTTAGGGGACAGCGGTCGGCCCCAGCATTTT
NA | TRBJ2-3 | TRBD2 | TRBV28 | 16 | CASRPSSGGAEDTQYF | TGTGCCAGCAGACCCAGTAGCGGGGGGGCCGAAGATACGCAGTATTTT
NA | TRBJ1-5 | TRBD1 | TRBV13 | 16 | CASSPAGGSLNQPQHF | TGTGCCAGCAGCCCGGCAGGGGGCTCCCTGAATCAGCCCCAGCATTTT
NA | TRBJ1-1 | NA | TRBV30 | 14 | CAWSVSPSNTEAFF | TGTGCCTGGAGCGTATCCCCGTCGAACACTGAAGCTTTCTTT
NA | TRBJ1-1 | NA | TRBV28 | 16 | CASSLSIRGRDTEAFF | TGTGCCAGCAGTTTATCCATCAGGGGCAGGGACACTGAAGCTTTCTTT
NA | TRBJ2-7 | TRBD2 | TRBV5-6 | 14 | CASSFGGRAYEQYF | TGTGCCAGCAGCTTTGGTGGGAGGGCCTACGAGCAGTACTTC
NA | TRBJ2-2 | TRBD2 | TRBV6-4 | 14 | CASTRTSDTGELFF | TGTGCCAGCACAAGGACTAGCGACACCGGGGAGCTGTTTTTT
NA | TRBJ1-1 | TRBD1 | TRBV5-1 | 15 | CASRLGQGLNTEAFF | TGCGCCAGCAGACTTGGACAGGGTTTGAACACTGAAGCTTTCTTT
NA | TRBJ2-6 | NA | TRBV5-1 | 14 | CASTTVAGANVLTF | TGCGCCAGCACAACGGTGGCTGGGGCCAACGTCCTGACTTTC
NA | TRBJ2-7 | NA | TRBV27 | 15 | CASRRASPPKHEQYF | TGTGCCAGCAGACGTGCGTCACCCCCCAAGCACGAGCAGTACTTC
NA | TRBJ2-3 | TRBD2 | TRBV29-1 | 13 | CSASGTSTDTQYF | TGCAGCGCAAGCGGGACTAGCACAGATACGCAGTATTTT
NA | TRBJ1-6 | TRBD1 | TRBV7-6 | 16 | CASSPSQTGGNSPLHF | TGTGCCAGCAGCCCCTCCCAGACAGGGGGCAATTCACCCCTCCACTTT
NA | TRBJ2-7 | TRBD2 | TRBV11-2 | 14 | CASSLGRERLEQYF | TGTGCCAGCAGCTTAGGGCGGGAGAGGCTCGAGCAGTACTTC
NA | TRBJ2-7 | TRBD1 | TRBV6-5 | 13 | CASSWDRVDEQYF | TGTGCCAGCAGTTGGGACAGGGTAGATGAGCAGTACTTC
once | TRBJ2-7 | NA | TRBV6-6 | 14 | CASSYVSGTYEQYF | TGTGCCAGCAGTTACGTTTCCGGGACCTACGAGCAGTACTTC
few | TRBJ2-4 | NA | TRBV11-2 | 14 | CASSSSLEINIQYF | TGTGCCAGCAGCTCCTCACTAGAGATAAACATTCAGTACTTC
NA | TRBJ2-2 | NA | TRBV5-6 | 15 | CASRYGGFRTGELFF | TGTGCCAGCAGATATGGGGGGTTCAGGACCGGGGAGCTGTTTTTT
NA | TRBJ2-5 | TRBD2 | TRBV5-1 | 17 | CASSFTSGRALRETQYF | TGCGCCAGCAGCTTTACCAGCGGGAGGGCCCTTAGAGAGACCCAGTACTTC
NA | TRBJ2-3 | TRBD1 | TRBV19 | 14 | CASSLGTGTDTQYF | TGTGCCAGTAGTTTAGGGACAGGGACGGATACGCAGTATTTT
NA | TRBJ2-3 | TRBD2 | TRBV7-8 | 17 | CASSLDLKAGDTDTQYF | TGTGCCAGCAGCTTAGACCTCAAAGCGGGGGACACAGATACGCAGTATTTT
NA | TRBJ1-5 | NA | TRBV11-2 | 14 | CASSLAGGGQPQHF | TGTGCCAGCAGCTTAGCGGGGGGCGGACAGCCCCAGCATTTT
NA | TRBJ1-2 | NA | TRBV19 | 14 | CASSTRAVSYGYTF | TGTGCCAGTAGTACCAGGGCGGTAAGCTATGGCTACACCTTC
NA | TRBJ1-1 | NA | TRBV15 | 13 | CATSRSSGGEAFF | TGTGCCACCAGCAGATCCTCGGGAGGTGAAGCTTTCTTT
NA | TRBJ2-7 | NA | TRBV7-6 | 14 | CASSLGPSSNEQYF | TGTGCCAGCAGCTTAGGTCCTAGCTCCAACGAGCAGTACTTC